This TCR beta chain was sequenced during a study of blood T cells in healthy people across ages (dated by TCRdb to the mid-2010s). Broadly, across the study: Template switching captured roughly one uniquely barcoded TCR beta cDNA molecule per two T cells in model experiments. Two additional independent replicas of 1 million unique cDNA reads from the same blood draw were analyzed for two donors (one aged 18 to 30 and one aged 80 or older). Four age groups were formed from the donors: young (average approximately 17 years), middle-aged (around 39), aged (roughly 56) and long-lived (approximately 80). To avoid experimental bias, donors of different ages were randomly spread across the sequencing lanes. Age-related changes in TCR beta repertoire diversity were measured in the study by deep sequencing normalized with unique cDNA molecular identifiers.

Library generation was performed with 5' RACE. The sample was run on an Illumina HiSeq 2500. A second PCR of roughly 6 to 11 cycles was performed with a sample-barcoded 5' primer and a J-beta primer mix. Each TCR beta cDNA molecule received a unique molecular identifier from a template-switch 5' adaptor carrying 12 random nucleotides. Each sample yielded at least 3 million CDR3-containing paired-end reads. All of the RNA was converted into first-strand cDNA using the Mint cDNA synthesis kit, with a TRBC-specific oligonucleotide serving as the primer. After uracil-DNA glycosylase treatment, a first 18-cycle PCR used universal primers M1SS and BC2_uni_R on all cDNA. The study's processing was this. Each sample was normalized by randomly selecting 1 million high-quality reads, each carrying a distinct molecular identifier. Instead of being binned into consensus sequences, reads that shared molecular identifiers were thrown out. MiTCR, run with a Q25 quality threshold and the strictest error-elimination algorithm, handled CDR3 identification, clonotype clustering and error correction. A nonparametric unseen species model with Euler transformation was used to estimate a lower bound on total TCR beta diversity. TCRdb cleaned the public reads at Q25 with fastp, built clones with MiXCR and kept in-frame beta chains. Rows matching on CDR3 protein sequence are summarized as one entry with the most common DNA and genes. The V and J calls and clone size are TCRdb's, not the authors'. Present in this sample are around 800,000 distinct CDR3 sequences, 53% of which were seen just once. About 42% of the sample lies in the top ten.

Deletion took 0 bases off V and 12 bases off J, with a span of 18 bases between the germline ends. CDR1 and CDR2, looked up from the germline V gene, are SGHDN and FVKESK. The CDR3 runs 15 amino acids, cysteine and phenylalanine included. Only CDR3 DNA is held: 45 bases, read in frame from base 1. Concerning this clonotype: The antigen this receptor binds is unknown. Base qualities are not at hand, and no much larger clone is one base apart.

The donors were some 36 Caucasian individuals from Russia, aged roughly 6 to 90 years, who were systemically healthy. Around 10 milliliters of peripheral blood were collected from each donor into EDTA-treated Vacutainer tubes. Ficoll-Paque density-gradient centrifugation was used to isolate PBMCs, with at least 6.5 million per sample. Trizol reagent was used to extract total RNA from PBMCs, with at least 6 micrograms per sample. For every donor, flow cytometry on a PBMC aliquot measured the percentage of naive CD45RAhigh/CD27high T cells. What the study reported, not specific to this receptor: As age increased, observed TCR beta diversity per million T cells dropped in a roughly linear way, and a significant reduction was already evident by age 40. The CMV infection status of donors was not known, potentially confounding age-related changes in expanded clonotypes. Compared with the aged group, the long-lived group had more naive CD4+ T cells, fewer expanded clones and increased TCR diversity, suggesting age selection. A strong correlation was found between observed TCR beta diversity and the percentage of naive T cells measured by flow cytometry. Because profiling used bulk unsorted PBMCs, naive and antigen-experienced compartments could not be compared conclusively. Estimates of total diversity based on one million sequenced T cells were regarded as lower bounds and as underestimates.

The material sequenced was blood. Here the chain combines TRBV14 and TRBJ2-1, with a tentative D gene TRBD2 over 7 matching bases. This clonotype originated in a man older than 75 in good health. The DNA sequence is TGTGCCAGCAGCCAAGATCGTCAGGGGTCTAGCGGGCAGTTCTTC. Its protein product is CASSQDRQGSSGQFF.